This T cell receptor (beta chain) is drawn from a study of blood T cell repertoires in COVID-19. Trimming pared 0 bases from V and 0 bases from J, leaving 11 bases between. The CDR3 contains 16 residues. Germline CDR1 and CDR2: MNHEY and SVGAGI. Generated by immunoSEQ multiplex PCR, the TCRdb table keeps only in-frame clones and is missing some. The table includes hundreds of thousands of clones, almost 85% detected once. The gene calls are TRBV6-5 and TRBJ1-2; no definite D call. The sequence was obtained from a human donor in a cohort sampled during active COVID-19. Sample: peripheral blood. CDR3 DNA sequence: TGTGCCAGCAGTTACTCGGGTACAGATCCTAACTATGGCTACACCTTC. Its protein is CASSYSGTDPNYGYTF.